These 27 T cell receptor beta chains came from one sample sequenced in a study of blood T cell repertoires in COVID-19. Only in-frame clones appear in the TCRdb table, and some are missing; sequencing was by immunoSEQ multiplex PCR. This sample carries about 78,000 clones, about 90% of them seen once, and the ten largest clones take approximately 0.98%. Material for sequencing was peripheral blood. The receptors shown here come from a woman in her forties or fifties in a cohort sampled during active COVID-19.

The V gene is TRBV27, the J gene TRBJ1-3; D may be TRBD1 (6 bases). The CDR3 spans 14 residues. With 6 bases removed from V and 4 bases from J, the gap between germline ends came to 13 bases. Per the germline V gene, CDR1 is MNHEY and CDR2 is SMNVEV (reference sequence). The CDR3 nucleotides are TGTGCCAGCAGCCTTACAGGGACCGGAAACACCATATATTTT. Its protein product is CASSLTGTGNTIYF.

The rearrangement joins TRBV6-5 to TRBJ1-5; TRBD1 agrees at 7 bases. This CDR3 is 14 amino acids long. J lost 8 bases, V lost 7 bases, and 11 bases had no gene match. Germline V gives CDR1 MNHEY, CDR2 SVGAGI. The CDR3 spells CASTDRQGIEPQHF. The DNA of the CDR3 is TGTGCCAGCACCGACCGACAGGGCATCGAGCCCCAGCATTTT.

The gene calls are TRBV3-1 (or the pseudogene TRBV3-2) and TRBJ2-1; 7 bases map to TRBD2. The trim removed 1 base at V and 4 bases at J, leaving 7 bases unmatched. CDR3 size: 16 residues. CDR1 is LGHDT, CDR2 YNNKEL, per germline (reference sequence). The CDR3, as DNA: TGTGCCAGCAGCCAAGTTGGCGGGAGCGGTTACAATGAGCAGTTCTTC. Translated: CASSQVGGSGYNEQFF.

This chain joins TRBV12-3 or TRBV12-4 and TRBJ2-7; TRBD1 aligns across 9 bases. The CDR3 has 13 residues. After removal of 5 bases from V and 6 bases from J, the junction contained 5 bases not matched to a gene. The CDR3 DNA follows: TGTGCCAGCAGTAGAAGGGACAGGGTCGAGCAGTACTTC. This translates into CASSRRDRVEQYF.

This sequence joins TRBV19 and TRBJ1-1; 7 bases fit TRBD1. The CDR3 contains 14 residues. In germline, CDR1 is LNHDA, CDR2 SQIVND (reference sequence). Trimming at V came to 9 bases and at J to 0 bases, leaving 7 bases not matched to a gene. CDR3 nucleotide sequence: TGTGCCAGCAACAGGGGAACAATGAACACTGAAGCTTTCTTT. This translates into CASNRGTMNTEAFF.

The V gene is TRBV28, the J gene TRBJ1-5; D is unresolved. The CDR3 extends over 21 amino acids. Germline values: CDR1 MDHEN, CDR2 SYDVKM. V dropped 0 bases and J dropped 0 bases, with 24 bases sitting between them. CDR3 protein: CASSLWEGYSQGLNSNQPQHF. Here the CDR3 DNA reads TGTGCCAGCAGTTTATGGGAAGGCTACAGCCAAGGCTTAAATAGCAATCAGCCCCAGCATTTT.

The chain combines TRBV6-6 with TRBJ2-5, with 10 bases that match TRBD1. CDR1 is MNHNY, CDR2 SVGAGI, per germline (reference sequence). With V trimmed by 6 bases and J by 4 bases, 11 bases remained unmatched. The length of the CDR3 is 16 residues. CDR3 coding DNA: TGTGCCAGCAGCCCTCTGACAGGGGGCTTAGGAGAGACCCAGTACTTC. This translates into CASSPLTGGLGETQYF.

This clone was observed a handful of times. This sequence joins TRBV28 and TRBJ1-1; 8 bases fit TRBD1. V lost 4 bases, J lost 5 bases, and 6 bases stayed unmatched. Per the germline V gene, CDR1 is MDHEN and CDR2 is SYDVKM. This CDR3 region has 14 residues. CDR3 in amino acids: CASSSARGRTEAFF. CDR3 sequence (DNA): TGTGCCAGCAGTTCGGCCAGGGGGCGGACTGAAGCTTTCTTT.

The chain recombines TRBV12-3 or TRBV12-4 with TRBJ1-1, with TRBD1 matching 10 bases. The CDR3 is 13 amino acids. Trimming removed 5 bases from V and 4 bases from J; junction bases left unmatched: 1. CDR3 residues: CASSGQGGTEAFF. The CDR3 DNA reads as TGTGCCAGCAGTGGACAGGGGGGCACTGAAGCTTTCTTT.

The CDR3 region is CASSLGAGGDLDTQYF. The CDR3 nucleotides read TGTGCCAGCAGCTTAGGGGCGGGGGGGGACCTAGATACGCAGTATTTT. The gene calls are TRBV5-4 and TRBJ2-3; TRBD2 agrees at 9 bases. Germline trimming cut 2 bases from V and 5 bases from J; bases unmatched to any gene: 9. The CDR3 is 16 residues long. Germline-derived CDR1 and CDR2 are SGHNT and YYREEE (reference sequence). Full variable domain (missing parts from reference TRBV5-4 and TRBJ2-3): ETGVTQSPTHLIKTRGQQVTLRCSSQSGHNTVSWYQQALGQGPQFIFQYYREEENGRGNFPPRFSGLQFPNYSSELNVNALELDDSALYLCASSLGAGGDLDTQYFGPGTRLTVL.

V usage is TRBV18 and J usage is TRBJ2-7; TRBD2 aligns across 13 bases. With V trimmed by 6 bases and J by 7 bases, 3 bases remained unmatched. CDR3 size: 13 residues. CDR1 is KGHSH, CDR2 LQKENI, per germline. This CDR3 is CASSAGLAGEQYF. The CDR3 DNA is TGTGCCAGCTCGGCGGGACTAGCGGGGGAGCAGTACTTC.

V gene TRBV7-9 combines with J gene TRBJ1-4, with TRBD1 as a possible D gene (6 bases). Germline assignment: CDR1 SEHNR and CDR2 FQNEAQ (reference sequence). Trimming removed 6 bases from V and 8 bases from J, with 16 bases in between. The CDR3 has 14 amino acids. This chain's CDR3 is CASSSRGASEKLFF. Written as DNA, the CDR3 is TGTGCCAGCAGTTCTCGGGGGGCTAGCGAAAAACTGTTTTTT.

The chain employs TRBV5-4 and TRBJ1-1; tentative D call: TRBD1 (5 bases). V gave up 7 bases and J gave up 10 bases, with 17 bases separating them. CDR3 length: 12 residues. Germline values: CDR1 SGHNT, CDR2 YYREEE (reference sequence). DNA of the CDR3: TGTGCCAGCTATGGGGCCGGGGGAGGAGCTTTCTTT. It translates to CASYGAGGGAFF.

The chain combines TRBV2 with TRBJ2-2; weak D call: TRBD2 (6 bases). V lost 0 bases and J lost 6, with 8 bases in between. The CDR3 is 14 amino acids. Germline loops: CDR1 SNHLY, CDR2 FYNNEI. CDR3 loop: CASSEAGTAGELFF. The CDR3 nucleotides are TGTGCCAGCAGTGAAGCTGGGACTGCCGGGGAGCTGTTTTTT.

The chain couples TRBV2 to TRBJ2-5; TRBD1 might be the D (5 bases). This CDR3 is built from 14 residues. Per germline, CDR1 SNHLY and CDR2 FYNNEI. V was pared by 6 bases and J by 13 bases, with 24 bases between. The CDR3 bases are TGTGCCAGCAGGGAGCCAAAGGGGCCCCTCAAGGGGTACTTC. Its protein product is CASREPKGPLKGYF.

In DNA, the CDR3 is TGTGCCAGCAGCACCTTGGGCGAGCAGTTCTTC. It codes for CASSTLGEQFF. This chain joins TRBV7-9 and TRBJ2-1; D unresolved. The V end was cut by 5 bases, the J end by 10 bases, with 9 bases between. CDR1 and CDR2 (germline): SEHNR, FQNEAQ (reference sequence). This CDR3 is 11 amino acids long.

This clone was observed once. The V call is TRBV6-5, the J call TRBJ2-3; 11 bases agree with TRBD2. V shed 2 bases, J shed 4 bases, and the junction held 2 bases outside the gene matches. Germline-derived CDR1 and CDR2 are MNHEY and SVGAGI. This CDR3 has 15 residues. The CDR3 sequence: CASSYTSGSPDTQYF. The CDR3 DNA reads TGTGCCAGCAGTTACACTAGCGGGAGTCCAGATACGCAGTATTTT.

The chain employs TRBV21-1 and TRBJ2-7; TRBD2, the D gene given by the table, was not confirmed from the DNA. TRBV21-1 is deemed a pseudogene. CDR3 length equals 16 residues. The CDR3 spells CASSKRGLAGVCEQYF. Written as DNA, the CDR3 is TGTGCCAGCAGCAAAAGAGGCCTAGCGGGAGTTTGCGAGCAGTACTTC.

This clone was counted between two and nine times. The CDR3 spells CASGQGYEQYF. The CDR3 region has the DNA TGTGCCAGTGGACAGGGCTACGAGCAGTACTTC. This chain joins TRBV6-6 and TRBJ2-7; TRBD1 aligns across 8 bases. V lost 9 bases, J lost 3 bases, and 1 base stayed unmatched. This CDR3 is built from 11 residues. CDR1 is MNHNY and CDR2 is SVGAGI in the germline V gene (reference sequence).

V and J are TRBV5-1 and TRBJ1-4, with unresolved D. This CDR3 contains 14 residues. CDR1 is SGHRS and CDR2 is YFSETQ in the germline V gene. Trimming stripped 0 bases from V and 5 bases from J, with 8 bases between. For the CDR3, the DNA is TGCGCCAGCAGCTTGGGGGGAGGGAATGAAAAACTGTTTTTT. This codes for CASSLGGGNEKLFF.

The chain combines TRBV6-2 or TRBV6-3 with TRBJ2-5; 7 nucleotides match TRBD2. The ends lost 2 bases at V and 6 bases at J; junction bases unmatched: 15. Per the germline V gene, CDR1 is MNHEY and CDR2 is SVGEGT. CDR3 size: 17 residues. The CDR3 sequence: CASSYPEGGRGVKTQYF. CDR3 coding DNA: TGTGCCAGCAGTTACCCCGAGGGCGGGAGAGGGGTCAAGACCCAGTACTTC.

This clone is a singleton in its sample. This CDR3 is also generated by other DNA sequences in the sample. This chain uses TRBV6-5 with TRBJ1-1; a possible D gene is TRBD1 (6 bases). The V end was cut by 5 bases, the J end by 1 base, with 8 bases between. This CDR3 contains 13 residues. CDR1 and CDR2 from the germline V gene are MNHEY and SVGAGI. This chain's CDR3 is CASSTTGNTEAFF. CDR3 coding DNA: TGTGCCAGCAGTACGACAGGGAACACTGAAGCTTTCTTT.

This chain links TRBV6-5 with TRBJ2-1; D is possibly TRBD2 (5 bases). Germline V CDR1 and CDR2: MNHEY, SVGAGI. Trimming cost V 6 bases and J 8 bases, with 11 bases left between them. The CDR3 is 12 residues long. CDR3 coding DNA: TGTGCCAGCAGGAACGAGGGTCATGAGCAGTTCTTC. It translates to CASRNEGHEQFF.

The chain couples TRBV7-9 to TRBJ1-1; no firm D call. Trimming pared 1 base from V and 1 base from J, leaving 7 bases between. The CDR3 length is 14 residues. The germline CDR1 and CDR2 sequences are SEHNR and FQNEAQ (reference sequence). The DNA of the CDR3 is TGTGCCAGCAGCTTAGACAGCTGGAACACTGAAGCTTTCTTT. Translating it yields CASSLDSWNTEAFF.

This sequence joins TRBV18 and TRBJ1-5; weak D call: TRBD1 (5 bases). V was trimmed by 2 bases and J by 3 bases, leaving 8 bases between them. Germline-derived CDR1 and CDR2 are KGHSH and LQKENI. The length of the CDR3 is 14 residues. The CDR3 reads CASSPGASNQPQHF. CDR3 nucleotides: TGTGCCAGCTCACCAGGGGCCTCCAATCAGCCCCAGCATTTT.

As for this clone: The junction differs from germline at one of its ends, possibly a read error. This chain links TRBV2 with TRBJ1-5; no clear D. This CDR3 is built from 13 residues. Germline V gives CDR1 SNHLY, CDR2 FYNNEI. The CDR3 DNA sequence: TGTGCCAGCAGGGAAGAGGGAGATCAGCCCCAGCATTTT. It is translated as CASREEGDQPQHF.

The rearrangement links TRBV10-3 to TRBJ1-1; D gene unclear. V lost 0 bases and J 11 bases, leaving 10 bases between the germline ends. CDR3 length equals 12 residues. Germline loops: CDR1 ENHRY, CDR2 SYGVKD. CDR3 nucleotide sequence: TGTGCCATCAGTGAGTCACGGAGGCACGCTTTCTTT. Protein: CAISESRRHAFF.